Sequencing of this T cell receptor (beta chain) was carried out in a study of vaccination effects on CD4 cells after COVID-19. On this clone itself: What it recognizes is unknown.

V dropped 2 bases and J dropped 11 bases, with 12 bases sitting between them. The CDR3 is made up of 12 amino acids. ViraFEST assay sequencing came after antigen-specific CD4+ T cells were expanded with viral peptide pools. After more than 8 days in culture, the CD4+ T cells were isolated. None of the vaccinated had previously contracted SARS-CoV-2, and their nucleocapsid antibodies tested negative. TCRdb keeps only in-frame clones here, not all; method: immunoSEQ multiplex PCR. The table lists roughly 50,000 clones, roughly three quarters of them singletons, with around 5.5% in the top ten. Whole-study findings and limits: Clones arising from infection and from vaccination showed marked clonal contraction late after vaccination. Healthy vaccinees' vaccine-induced clones included only 1 of 255 that recognized common cold coronaviruses.

The TCR comes from a human donor who received a COVID-19 vaccine. The sequencing here drew on CD4+ T cells from PBMCs cultured with HCoV-OC43 spike peptides, taken before COVID-19 vaccination. Subset described: HCoV-OC43 spike overlapping peptide pool stimulation. V gene TRBV12-3 or TRBV12-4 combines with J gene TRBJ1-1; D is unresolved. This chain's CDR3 is CASSLSSARAFF. In nucleotides, the CDR3 is TGTGCCAGCAGTTTATCGTCAGCTCGGGCTTTCTTT.